This is a list of T cell receptor beta chains from one sample in a study of cytomegalovirus exposure and HLA in healthy donors. Using immunoSEQ multiplex PCR, the repertoire was profiled, and TCRdb retains in-frame clones only, with some absent. The sample records some 61,000 clones, 95% to 98% being singletons. The sample was PBMCs. The receptors shown here come from a woman under 30 in good health and CMV-seropositive. CDR3s include the opening cysteine and the closing phenylalanine or tryptophan. Fields, in order: J gene, D gene, clone size, V gene, CDR3 DNA, CDR3 protein. The D gene is left open where the match is weak. Size is stated for part of the rows, as once, few or many counts, or as a class when the clone is expanded.

j_gene: TRBJ2-7; d_gene: -; abundance: -; v_gene: TRBV11-1; CDR3nt: TGTGCCAGCAGGTTCAGGGTAGGCGAGCAGTACTTC; CDR3aa: CASRFRVGEQYF
j_gene: TRBJ1-1; d_gene: TRBD1; abundance: -; v_gene: TRBV6-6; CDR3nt: TGTGCCAGCAGTTCCTACAGGGGTGAAGCTTTCTTT; CDR3aa: CASSSYRGEAFF
j_gene: TRBJ2-7; d_gene: TRBD1; abundance: -; v_gene: TRBV27; CDR3nt: TGTGCCAGCAGTTTATCTCAGCAGGGGGCCCTCGAGCAGTACTTC; CDR3aa: CASSLSQQGALEQYF
j_gene: TRBJ2-5; d_gene: -; abundance: once; v_gene: TRBV18; CDR3nt: TGTGCCAGCTCACCAGTCAATCAAGAGACCCAGTACTTC; CDR3aa: CASSPVNQETQYF
j_gene: TRBJ2-1; d_gene: -; abundance: -; v_gene: TRBV5-6; CDR3nt: TGTGCCAGCAGCTTTGGTACAACAGGGTACGAGCAGTTCTTC; CDR3aa: CASSFGTTGYEQFF
j_gene: TRBJ2-5; d_gene: TRBD1; abundance: -; v_gene: TRBV2; CDR3nt: TGTGCCAGCAGTGGACAGGGGAGCGGAGAGACCCAGTACTTC; CDR3aa: CASSGQGSGETQYF
j_gene: TRBJ1-2; d_gene: TRBD1; abundance: -; v_gene: TRBV14; CDR3nt: TGTGCCAGCAGCCAACCCAGACAGGGGGACTATGGCTACACCTTC; CDR3aa: CASSQPRQGDYGYTF
j_gene: TRBJ2-5; d_gene: TRBD2; abundance: -; v_gene: TRBV30; CDR3nt: TGTGCCTGGATAATCGGGAGGGCCCAAGAGACCCAGTACTTC; CDR3aa: CAWIIGRAQETQYF
j_gene: TRBJ1-1; d_gene: TRBD1; abundance: -; v_gene: TRBV6-5; CDR3nt: TGTGCCAGCAGGTCCCGGGACAGGTTGAACACTGAAGCTTTCTTT; CDR3aa: CASRSRDRLNTEAFF
j_gene: TRBJ2-1; d_gene: -; abundance: -; v_gene: TRBV10-3; CDR3nt: TGTGCCATCACCCAGGGCGGCAATGAGCAGTTCTTC; CDR3aa: CAITQGGNEQFF
j_gene: TRBJ1-5; d_gene: TRBD1; abundance: -; v_gene: TRBV29-1; CDR3nt: TGCAGCGTTGAAACCGGGACAGGGGGCAATCAGCCCCAGCATTTT; CDR3aa: CSVETGTGGNQPQHF
j_gene: TRBJ2-1; d_gene: TRBD1; abundance: -; v_gene: TRBV5-1; CDR3nt: TGCGCCAGCAGCTTCGGGCAGGGGGCGAGTTACAATGAGCAGTTCTTC; CDR3aa: CASSFGQGASYNEQFF
j_gene: TRBJ2-1; d_gene: TRBD2; abundance: -; v_gene: TRBV28; CDR3nt: TGTGCCAGCAGTTTATGGACTAGCGGGAGCGGTGAGCAGTTCTTC; CDR3aa: CASSLWTSGSGEQFF
j_gene: TRBJ2-7; d_gene: -; abundance: -; v_gene: TRBV27; CDR3nt: TGTGCCAGCAGTCCAACCAGGGTTCGGAACGAGCAGTACTTC; CDR3aa: CASSPTRVRNEQYF
j_gene: TRBJ2-1; d_gene: -; abundance: -; v_gene: TRBV19; CDR3nt: TGTGCCAGTAGTATAGCAAAAGGCGGGATCACCTACAATGAGCAGTTCTTC; CDR3aa: CASSIAKGGITYNEQFF
j_gene: TRBJ1-1; d_gene: -; abundance: -; v_gene: TRBV20-1; CDR3nt: TGCAGTGCTAGAAGGGACACGGGAGCTTTCTTT; CDR3aa: CSARRDTGAFF
j_gene: TRBJ2-7; d_gene: TRBD1; abundance: -; v_gene: TRBV9; CDR3nt: TGTGCCAGCAGCCCTCGGACAGGGGGCGTTTACGAGCAGTACTTC; CDR3aa: CASSPRTGGVYEQYF
j_gene: TRBJ2-7; d_gene: -; abundance: -; v_gene: TRBV9; CDR3nt: TGTGCCAGCAGCGTAGGTGGACTCGGATCCTACGAGCAGTACTTC; CDR3aa: CASSVGGLGSYEQYF
j_gene: TRBJ2-2; d_gene: TRBD2; abundance: -; v_gene: TRBV5-1; CDR3nt: TGCGCCAGCAGCTTGCTAGCGGCGAACACCGGGGAGCTGTTTTTT; CDR3aa: CASSLLAANTGELFF
j_gene: TRBJ1-5; d_gene: TRBD1; abundance: -; v_gene: TRBV27; CDR3nt: TGTGCCAGCAGTCCGGCCGGGACAGGGGGGGCGGGTTGGCATTTT; CDR3aa: CASSPAGTGGAGWHF
j_gene: TRBJ2-4; d_gene: -; abundance: once; v_gene: TRBV4-1; CDR3nt: TGCGCCAGCAGCCAAATCTTGGGGGCACTTCAGTACTTC; CDR3aa: CASSQILGALQYF
j_gene: TRBJ2-5; d_gene: TRBD2; abundance: -; v_gene: TRBV2; CDR3nt: TGTGCCAGCAGTGATGGGCCCTGGCTAGCGGGAGTAGGAGAGACCCAGTACTTC; CDR3aa: CASSDGPWLAGVGETQYF
j_gene: TRBJ1-1; d_gene: -; abundance: -; v_gene: TRBV4-1; CDR3nt: TGCGCCAGCAGCCGGAATCAGGGTTGGGCTGAAGCTTTCTTT; CDR3aa: CASSRNQGWAEAFF
j_gene: TRBJ2-1; d_gene: -; abundance: -; v_gene: TRBV6-6; CDR3nt: TGTGCCAGCAGTTATAACCCTCAGCGTTACAATGAGCAGTTCTTC; CDR3aa: CASSYNPQRYNEQFF
j_gene: TRBJ2-1; d_gene: -; abundance: -; v_gene: TRBV5-1; CDR3nt: TGCGCCAGCAGCTTGGGAAGAAACAGGAGAACGGACAATGAGCAGTTCTTC; CDR3aa: CASSLGRNRRTDNEQFF
j_gene: TRBJ1-2; d_gene: -; abundance: -; v_gene: TRBV7-3; CDR3nt: TGTGCCAGCAGCCCCAGTCCGGAGACAGGTTACTATGGCTACACCTTC; CDR3aa: CASSPSPETGYYGYTF
j_gene: TRBJ2-7; d_gene: -; abundance: -; v_gene: TRBV6-1; CDR3nt: TGTGCCAGCAGTGAAGCGTCGTGGCGGAGATTCTACGAGCAGTACTTC; CDR3aa: CASSEASWRRFYEQYF
j_gene: TRBJ2-3; d_gene: TRBD2; abundance: -; v_gene: TRBV7-3; CDR3nt: TGTGCCAGCAGCCTAGCGGATTACACAGATACGCAGTATTTT; CDR3aa: CASSLADYTDTQYF
j_gene: TRBJ2-7; d_gene: TRBD1; abundance: -; v_gene: TRBV15; CDR3nt: TGTGCCACCAGCAGGACCCGGACAGGGGGCCACGAGCAGTACTTC; CDR3aa: CATSRTRTGGHEQYF
j_gene: TRBJ1-5; d_gene: TRBD1; abundance: -; v_gene: TRBV5-6; CDR3nt: TGTGCCAGCAGCTGGGGACAGGGCGACAATCAGCCCCAGCATTTT; CDR3aa: CASSWGQGDNQPQHF
j_gene: TRBJ2-5; d_gene: -; abundance: once; v_gene: TRBV11-3; CDR3nt: TGTGCCAGCAGCCCAGGCGGGGGCGCGGGACAAGAGACCCAGTACTTC; CDR3aa: CASSPGGGAGQETQYF
j_gene: TRBJ2-1; d_gene: TRBD2; abundance: -; v_gene: TRBV5-1; CDR3nt: TGCGCCAGCAGCTTGGGACTAGCCGGTTTGGATGAGCAGTTCTTC; CDR3aa: CASSLGLAGLDEQFF
j_gene: TRBJ1-5; d_gene: -; abundance: -; v_gene: TRBV30; CDR3nt: TGTGCCTGGAGTGTACAGTACAATCAGCCCCAGCATTTT; CDR3aa: CAWSVQYNQPQHF
j_gene: TRBJ2-7; d_gene: -; abundance: -; v_gene: TRBV10-2; CDR3nt: TGCGCCAGCAGTGAGTCGACTCTGGGCGGGAAAAGCTCCTACGAGCAGTACTTC; CDR3aa: CASSESTLGGKSSYEQYF
j_gene: TRBJ1-4; d_gene: TRBD1; abundance: -; v_gene: TRBV7-9; CDR3nt: TGTGCCAGCAGCTCCCCCGGGACAGGGGGTTACGTTGGGGAAAAACTGTTTTTT; CDR3aa: CASSSPGTGGYVGEKLFF
j_gene: TRBJ2-1; d_gene: TRBD2; abundance: -; v_gene: TRBV12-5; CDR3nt: TGTGCTAGTGATAGCGGGGTTCACAATGAGCAGTTCTTC; CDR3aa: CASDSGVHNEQFF